A selection of T cell receptor beta chains follows, all from one sample in a study of T cell responses to AZD1222 COVID-19 vaccine. Profiled with immunoSEQ multiplex PCR; TCRdb holds only in-frame clones, not every one. Among 90,000 to 150,000 clones listed, around 86% were seen once. The sample was peripheral blood, taken on day 0 of AZD1222 vaccination. The source of these receptors is an adult in good health. The CDR3 runs from the conserved cysteine through the conserved F or W. The D gene is left open where the match is weak. Clone size is given for some rows only: seen once, a few or many times, or a class if the clone is expanded.

J	D	V	size	CDR3	DNA
TRBJ1-1	-	TRBV5-1	-	CASSLSWGQGNTEAFF	TGCGCCAGCAGCTTGTCCTGGGGGCAGGGGAACACTGAAGCTTTCTTT
TRBJ1-2	TRBD1	TRBV19	-	CASTPRPTGLNRGQYGYTF	TGTGCCAGTACCCCTCGGCCAACGGGACTCAACAGGGGGCAATATGGCTACACCTTC
TRBJ2-1	TRBD2	TRBV6-5	once	CASSRTSANNEQFF	TGTGCCAGCAGTCGGACTAGCGCTAACAATGAGCAGTTCTTC
TRBJ2-6	-	TRBV18	-	CASSPRAGANVLTF	TGTGCCAGCTCACCACGGGCTGGGGCCAACGTCCTGACTTTC
TRBJ2-1	-	TRBV11-3	-	CASSSDLMDEQFF	TGTGCCAGCAGCTCGGACCTTATGGATGAGCAGTTCTTC
TRBJ1-1	-	TRBV4-2	-	CASSQDGSGEAFF	TGTGCCAGCAGCCAAGACGGAAGTGGGGAAGCTTTCTTT
TRBJ1-1	-	TRBV7-2	once	CASSLLGSVNTEAFF	TGTGCCAGCAGCTTACTCGGGAGCGTGAACACTGAAGCTTTCTTT
TRBJ2-7	-	TRBV10-3	-	CAIGSYEQYF	TGTGCCATCGGCTCCTACGAGCAGTACTTC
TRBJ1-1	-	TRBV2	few	CASRRDSNTEAFF	TGTGCCAGCAGAAGGGATTCGAACACTGAAGCTTTCTTT
TRBJ1-1	TRBD1	TRBV6-4	once	CASSVGQGNTEAFF	TGTGCCAGCAGTGTCGGACAGGGGAACACTGAAGCTTTCTTT
TRBJ2-7	TRBD2	TRBV7-2	-	CASSLAPGSGFTYEQYF	TGTGCCAGCAGCTTAGCGCCGGGTAGCGGGTTCACCTACGAGCAGTACTTC
TRBJ2-5	-	TRBV19	-	CASSRAKETQYF	TGTGCCAGTAGTAGGGCCAAAGAGACCCAGTACTTC
TRBJ2-1	-	TRBV7-8	-	CASSLEGGIGGSSYNEQFF	TGTGCCAGCAGCTTAGAGGGGGGAATTGGCGGGAGCTCCTACAATGAGCAGTTCTTC
TRBJ2-5	-	TRBV7-9	-	CASSEGVLRETQYF	TGTGCCAGCAGCGAGGGCGTCCTCCGGGAGACCCAGTACTTC
TRBJ2-5	-	TRBV19	-	CASSNAGGGETQYF	TGTGCCAGTAGTAATGCAGGAGGTGGAGAGACCCAGTACTTC
TRBJ1-1	-	TRBV6-5	-	CASSYSKLSLAFF	TGTGCCAGCAGTTACTCGAAACTGTCCCTAGCTTTCTTT
TRBJ2-7	TRBD1	TRBV2	-	CASSETGSYEQYF	TGTGCCAGCAGCGAGACAGGGTCCTACGAGCAGTACTTC
TRBJ1-1	TRBD1	TRBV18	-	CASQGQKNAEAFF	TGTGCCAGCCAGGGACAGAAGAACGCTGAAGCTTTCTTT
TRBJ1-1	-	TRBV29-1	-	CSVVKNTEAFF	TGCAGCGTTGTTAAGAACACTGAAGCTTTCTTT
TRBJ1-2	TRBD1	TRBV18	-	CASSPGTDYGYTF	TGTGCCAGCTCTCCCGGGACAGACTATGGCTACACCTTC
TRBJ2-7	-	TRBV24-1	-	CATNIRRDASSYEQYF	TGTGCCACCAACATACGAAGGGACGCCAGCTCCTACGAGCAGTACTTC
TRBJ2-2	-	TRBV4-1	few	CASSQERAGVTPRELFF	TGCGCCAGCAGCCAAGAGCGTGCAGGGGTCACACCGAGGGAGCTGTTTTTT
TRBJ1-2	TRBD1	TRBV7-9	-	CASSAQGGAHYGYTF	TGTGCCAGCAGCGCCCAAGGGGGCGCACACTATGGCTACACCTTC
TRBJ1-5	TRBD1	TRBV19	-	CASSTGQGISQPQHF	TGTGCCAGTAGTACTGGACAGGGGATCTCTCAGCCCCAGCATTTT
TRBJ2-2	TRBD1	TRBV6-5	-	CASRDRDRYTGELFF	TGTGCCAGCAGGGACCGGGACAGGTACACCGGGGAGCTGTTTTTT
TRBJ1-1	-	TRBV7-9	-	CASSTTRGSGRTEAFF	TGTGCCAGCAGCACCACCAGGGGATCAGGGCGGACTGAAGCTTTCTTT
TRBJ1-2	-	TRBV10-1	-	CASSESQDYGYTF	TGCGCCAGCAGTGAGTCACAGGACTATGGCTACACCTTC